This T cell receptor beta chain is from a study of Tregs in tolerant kidney transplant recipients. Produced via immunoSEQ multiplex PCR; TCRdb's table is partial and in-frame only. The data contain roughly 120,000 clones, about 91% of them singletons. Germline V gene sequence: CDR1 SNHLY, CDR2 FYNNEI. The CDR3 is 14 residues long. V was clipped by 6 bases and J by 6 bases, with 15 bases between them. The sequenced sample was CD4+ T cells from blood. The chain employs TRBV2 and TRBJ1-5, with TRBD1 as a possible D gene (6 bases). This TCR was recovered from a human donor in good health. In DNA form, the CDR3 reads TGTGCCAGCAGGGGGTGGGGGGCAGGTCAGCCCCAGCATTTT. Amino acid sequence: CASRGWGAGQPQHF. The whole variable domain, remainder taken from reference TRBV2 and TRBJ1-5, is EPEVTQTPSHQVTQMGQEVILRCVPISNHLYFYWYRQILGQKVEFLVSFYNNEISEKSEIFDDQFSVERPDGSNFTLKIRSTKLEDSAMYFCASRGWGAGQPQHFGDGTRLSIL.